This entry lists 13 T cell receptor beta chains sequenced from one sample in a study of T-cell reconstitution after alpha-beta-depleted transplantation in children (dated by TCRdb to 2015 to 2016). Libraries were made using PCR. Sequencing instrument: Illumina HiSeq 2500. Molecular barcoding was employed in the preparation of TCR libraries, with unique molecular identifiers being used to normalize TCRbeta repertoire quantification. The public reads were quality trimmed at Q25 with fastp and then assembled into clones with MiXCR by TCRdb, keeping productive beta chains. Each CDR3 protein gets just one entry, which takes the most common genes and DNA from the rows behind it. The sample table shows about 290,000 distinct CDR3 sequences, and about 9.4% are seen once. Together, the top ten hold 7.5% of the sample. The treatment or condition tag for this specimen amounts to: allogeneic hematopoietic cell transplantation with graft depleted of TCRalphabeta T cells and CD19 B cells.

Sequencing was performed on PBMCs, taken before TCRalphabeta/CD19-depleted stem cell transplant. The source of these receptors is a boy younger than two with acute myeloid leukemia, due to receive a stem cell transplant.

Comment on this clonotype: A single base separates this from a much larger clone, so it may be a read error. The chain is built from TRBV24-1 and TRBJ2-3, with 9 bases identical to TRBD2. Germline V gene lookup returns CDR1 KGHDR and CDR2 SFDVKD. V lost 4 bases to trimming and J lost 10 bases; unmatched junction nucleotides: 14. The CDR3 loop spans 16 amino acids. The CDR3 bases are TGTGCCACCAGTGAAATCCCTAGCGGGAAAAAGGAGGCGCAGTATTTT. Translation gives CATSEIPSGKKEAQYF.

This clonotype showed up many times. This chain links TRBV4-3 with TRBJ2-3; 14 positions agree with TRBD2. Germline V gene data show CDR1 as LGHNA and CDR2 as YSLEER. The length of the CDR3 is 19 residues. V gave up 5 bases and J gave up 2 bases; unmatched junction bases: 12. The CDR3 loop reads CASSVTGTSGRAVTDTQYF. Here the CDR3 DNA reads TGCGCCAGCAGCGTAACCGGGACTAGCGGGAGAGCGGTCACAGATACGCAGTATTTT.

This clonotype came up many times. The V call is TRBV20-1, the J call TRBJ2-3; D possibly corresponds to TRBD1 (5 bases). In germline, CDR1 is DFQATT, CDR2 SNEGSKA (reference sequence). V was trimmed by 6 bases and J by 1 base, leaving 8 bases between them. The CDR3 has 12 residues. The chain's CDR3 is CSAVQGTDTQYF. The CDR3 DNA sequence: TGCAGTGCAGTACAGGGCACAGATACGCAGTATTTT.

This clonotype was detected ten times or more. The V and J genes are TRBV12-3 or TRBV12-4 and TRBJ2-1; unclear D gene. The CDR3 covers 13 residues. V gave up 7 bases and J gave up 3 bases, with 10 bases separating them. The DNA for the CDR3 is TGTGCCAGCACTCTAGAGGTCTACAATGAGCAGTTCTTC. Its protein is CASTLEVYNEQFF.

This clonotype was recorded many times. The chain carries TRBV5-1 and TRBJ1-1; TRBD1 matches at 7 bases. Germline V gene lookup returns CDR1 SGHRS and CDR2 YFSETQ. V gave up 1 base and J gave up 3 bases; unmatched junction bases: 6. There are 15 residues in the CDR3. DNA for the CDR3: TGCGCCAGCAGCTTGCAGGGGGGGCAGGACACTGAAGCTTTCTTT. Its translation: CASSLQGGQDTEAFF.

Remarks on this clonotype: A much larger clone differs by one base, so this may be a read error. This CDR3 is missing its conserved last phenylalanine or tryptophan, likely due to a read error. V usage is TRBV12-3 or TRBV12-4 and J usage is TRBJ2-2, with a possible D match to TRBD2 (5 bases). The CDR3 totals 15 residues. Trimming removed 5 bases at V and 5 bases at J, with 15 bases between. The chain's CDR3 is CASSPRGWGTGELFS. In DNA, the CDR3 is TGTGCCAGCAGTCCCCGGGGATGGGGAACCGGGGAGCTGTTTTCT.

This clonotype was found a few times. V is TRBV28 and J is TRBJ2-2; D is ambiguous. V was trimmed by 5 bases and J by 7 bases, leaving 17 bases between them. This CDR3 has 15 residues. Germline lookup yields CDR1 MDHEN and CDR2 SYDVKM. This CDR3 is CASSAKRIGIGELFF. The CDR3 DNA follows: TGTGCCAGCAGTGCGAAAAGAATAGGGATCGGGGAGCTGTTTTTT.

The rearrangement links TRBV24-1 to TRBJ1-2, with D tentatively TRBD1 (5 bases). CDR1 KGHDR and CDR2 SFDVKD come from the germline V gene. Trimming took 3 bases from V and 2 from J, leaving 12 bases between them. The CDR3 is 15 residues long. The CDR3 reads CATSDMDGANYGYTF. The CDR3 nucleotides are TGTGCCACCAGTGATATGGACGGGGCGAACTATGGCTACACCTTC.

With regard to this clonotype: This may arise from a read error, as a much more abundant clone is one base away. V usage is TRBV7-2 and J usage is TRBJ1-5; D is undetermined. Per germline, CDR1 SGHTA and CDR2 FQGNSA. V lost 5 bases, J lost 6 bases, and 14 bases lay in between. The CDR3 totals 14 residues. The CDR3 reads CASSVGRGGQPQHF. DNA for the CDR3: TGTGCCAGCAGCGTGGGAAGAGGAGGTCAGCCCCAGCATTTT. The full variable domain, in which reference TRBV7-2 and TRBJ1-5 provide the parts outside the CDR3, is GAGVSQSPSNKVTEKGKDVELRCDPISGHTALYWYRQSLGQGLEFLIYFQGNSAPDKSGLPSDRFSAERTGGSVSTLTIQRTQQEDSAVYLCASSVGRGGQPQHFGDGTRLSIL.

This chain connects TRBV12-3 or TRBV12-4 to TRBJ2-2; no clear D gene. V gave up 3 bases and J gave up 7 bases, with 15 bases separating them. CDR3 length: 15 residues. The CDR3, as DNA: TGTGCCAGCAGTTTCCCGCGGACCTTGGGCGGGGAGCTGTTTTTT. It translates to CASSFPRTLGGELFF.

This clonotype was picked up a small number of times. J is TRBJ2-1 and V is TRBV14; D is possibly TRBD2 (7 bases). From germline, CDR1 is SGHDN and CDR2 FVKESK. CDR3 length: 16 amino acids. Trimming stripped 8 bases from V and 6 bases from J, with 23 bases between. CDR3 loop: CASGYHREGPINEQFF. The CDR3 DNA sequence: TGTGCCAGCGGGTATCACAGGGAGGGCCCCATCAATGAGCAGTTCTTC.

The table lists this clonotype with many counts. The chain links TRBV11-2 to TRBJ2-6, with D unresolved. CDR3 length: 16 amino acids. Trimming removed 5 bases at V and 0 bases at J, with 11 bases between. Germline CDR1 SGHAT, CDR2 FQNNGV. CDR3 region: CASSPSWASGANVLTF. The CDR3 DNA reads as TGTGCCAGCAGCCCATCCTGGGCCTCTGGGGCCAACGTCCTGACTTTC.

This clonotype was recorded at least ten times. The chain links TRBV5-6 to TRBJ2-1, with D hard to call. The germline V and J ends were trimmed by 3 bases and 7 bases, with 8 bases remaining between them. This CDR3 is 12 amino acids long. CDR1 and CDR2 from the germline V gene are SGHDT and YYEEEE. CDR3 DNA: TGTGCCAGCAGCTCGCGGACGAATGAGCAGTTCTTC. Protein: CASSSRTNEQFF.